The entry that follows covers one TCR beta chain sequence. Clones were sequenced by immunoSEQ multiplex PCR, and TCRdb holds only the in-frame ones, with some missing. This sample carries some 74,000 clones, around 87% of them seen once, and the ten largest clones take 6.6%. This specimen belongs to a study of blood T cell repertoires in COVID-19. Study-level background: Material from acute and convalescent COVID-19 was sourced from the United States, Italy and Spain. PBMCs, B-cell-depleted T cells, or T cells were the source of the cDNA or gDNA that made up the material.

Germline V gene data show CDR1 as LGHNA and CDR2 as YSLEER. Losses at the gene ends were 4 bases for V and 0 bases for J; bases not matched to a gene: 5. The CDR3 has 16 residues. The source is a man aged 45-65 years with active COVID-19. The sample consisted of peripheral blood. This chain uses TRBV4-3 with TRBJ2-7, with 11 bases aligning to TRBD1. This CDR3 reads CASSPTGTGGSYEQYF. The DNA of the CDR3 is TGCGCCAGCAGCCCTACCGGGACAGGGGGCTCCTACGAGCAGTACTTC.